Listed below are T cell receptor beta chains from one sample, sequenced in a study of T-cell memory formation after mild COVID-19. TCRdb analysed the 5' RACE reads with MiXCR anew, one entry per CDR3 protein. The sample records about 610,000 distinct CDR3 sequences, about 18% being singletons. Sequencing was done on a sample of PBMCs or a T cell subset sorted from them (not recorded which). These receptor sequences come from an adult woman who had mild COVID-19 (a few samples of this study predate the infection). Cell type and time point are not known. Each CDR3 is given with its conserved first and last residue. The D gene is left open where the match is weak. Rows give clone size only sometimes, using once, few, many, or a class for an expanded clone.

.	few	13	TRBJ2-7	TRBV5-1	CASSLDTLNEQYF	TGCGCCAGCAGCTTGGACACCTTGAACGAGCAGTACTTC
.	.	12	TRBJ1-2	TRBV24-1	CATSDTVYGYTF	TGTGCCACCAGTGATACCGTCTATGGCTACACCTTC
TRBD1	few	15	TRBJ2-5	TRBV5-1	CASSWGTGVQETQYF	TGCGCCAGCAGCTGGGGGACAGGGGTACAAGAGACCCAGTACTTC
TRBD2	few	14	TRBJ2-5	TRBV12-3/TRBV12-4	CASSSTSGRETQYF	TGTGCCAGCAGTTCCACTAGCGGGAGGGAGACCCAGTACTTC
.	.	17	TRBJ1-3	TRBV19	CASSPLFRESSGNTIYF	TGTGCCAGTAGTCCCCTCTTCCGAGAAAGCTCTGGAAACACCATATATTTT
.	.	15	TRBJ2-3	TRBV15	CATSGSLPPTDTQYF	TGTGCCACCAGCGGATCTCTTCCCCCCACAGATACGCAGTATTTT
.	.	15	TRBJ2-7	TRBV12-3/TRBV12-4	CASSPRQVVAYEQYF	TGTGCCAGCAGTCCCCGACAGGTAGTAGCCTACGAGCAGTACTTC
.	medium-sized	15	TRBJ2-1	TRBV3-1	CASSQGGTPYNEQFF	TGTGCCAGCAGCCAAGGCGGGACTCCTTACAATGAGCAGTTCTTC
.	few	12	TRBJ2-2	TRBV11-3	CASSSVGGELFF	TGTGCCAGCAGCTCCGTAGGAGGGGAGCTGTTTTTT
TRBD1	.	14	TRBJ1-4	TRBV6-1	CASSGTGPPEKLFF	TGTGCCAGCAGTGGGACAGGCCCACCCGAAAAACTGTTTTTT
.	.	9	TRBJ1-2	TRBV7-2	CASSPDSPF	TGTGCCAGCAGCCCCGACTCCCCCTTC
.	few	13	TRBJ2-1	TRBV6-2/TRBV6-3	CASSWTTNNEQFF	TGTGCCAGCAGCTGGACAACGAACAATGAGCAGTTCTTC
.	.	12	TRBJ1-2	TRBV3-1	CASEGRQGGYTF	TGTGCCAGCGAGGGACGACAAGGTGGCTACACCTTC
.	few	12	TRBJ2-5	TRBV2	CVTSSRVQTQYF	TGTGTGACATCCTCGCGGGTGCAGACCCAGTACTTC
.	few	13	TRBJ2-3	TRBV2	CASSVGTLDTQYF	TGTGCCAGCAGTGTCGGGACCTTGGATACGCAGTATTTT
TRBD1	.	15	TRBJ1-1	TRBV7-9	CASSDNRGKNTEAFF	TGTGCCAGCAGCGATAACAGGGGTAAGAACACTGAAGCTTTCTTT
TRBD1	.	10	TRBJ2-1	TRBV20-1	CSAWDREEFF	TGCAGTGCGTGGGACAGGGAGGAGTTCTTC
TRBD2	.	14	TRBJ2-5	TRBV18	CASSPSGLKETQYF	TGTGCCAGCTCACCGTCGGGACTAAAAGAGACCCAGTACTTC
.	few	14	TRBJ2-6	TRBV30	CAWSVVRGANVLTF	TGTGCCTGGAGTGTTGTGAGAGGGGCCAACGTCCTGACTTTC
.	.	15	TRBJ2-3	TRBV12-3/TRBV12-4	CASSLNPQGLDTQYF	TGTGCCAGCAGTCTTAACCCACAGGGATTGGATACGCAGTATTTT
.	.	12	TRBJ2-1	TRBV29-1	CSVEGGGYEQFF	TGCAGCGTTGAGGGTGGGGGCTATGAGCAGTTCTTC
.	.	16	TRBJ2-2	TRBV5-1	CASSSPGQANTGELFF	TGCGCCAGCAGCTCTCCGGGACAAGCGAACACCGGGGAGCTGTTTTTT
.	few	14	TRBJ2-3	TRBV5-6	CASRLYVGADTQYF	TGTGCCAGCAGGCTGTATGTCGGGGCAGATACGCAGTATTTT
.	.	14	TRBJ1-5	TRBV2	CASSHTESNQPQHF	TGTGCCAGCAGTCACACCGAAAGCAATCAGCCCCAGCATTTT
.	.	14	TRBJ2-7	TRBV6-2/TRBV6-3	CASTPGGGADEQYF	TGTGCCAGCACCCCTGGAGGGGGGGCGGACGAGCAGTACTTC
TRBD2	few	16	TRBJ2-5	TRBV3-1	CASSHRTSGRKETQYF	TGTGCCAGCAGCCATCGGACTAGCGGGAGAAAAGAGACCCAGTACTTC